The clone carrying this T cell receptor (beta chain) was detected once. Its antigen is unidentified. The method was immunoSEQ multiplex PCR; TCRdb's version includes in-frame clones alone and lacks a portion of them. The data show tens of thousands of clones, around nine tenths seen once. Autoimmune disease history or systemic immunosuppression led to patients being barred. There are 15 residues in the CDR3. The germline V gene encodes CDR1 MNHNS and CDR2 SASEGT. Trimming cost V 7 bases and J 0 bases, with 13 bases left between them. This entry comes from a study of OX40 agonist ivuxolimab in advanced cancers. Points from the study as a whole: Circulating CD4+ and CD8+ T cells showed clonal expansion by week 6 at 0.1 to 3.0 mg/kg. Some of the lowest clonal expansion was seen in partial responders at 0.1-3.0 mg/kg.

The source is an adult with an advanced solid tumor such as melanoma, head and neck, liver or kidney cancer. The input for sequencing was CD4+ or CD8+ T cells sorted from blood, taken in a trial of the OX40 agonist ivuxolimab. This chain links TRBV6-1 with TRBJ1-5; the D is unclear. This CDR3 reads CASTRSGNSNQPQHF. The CDR3 nucleotides are TGTGCCAGCACCCGTAGTGGGAATAGCAATCAGCCCCAGCATTTT.